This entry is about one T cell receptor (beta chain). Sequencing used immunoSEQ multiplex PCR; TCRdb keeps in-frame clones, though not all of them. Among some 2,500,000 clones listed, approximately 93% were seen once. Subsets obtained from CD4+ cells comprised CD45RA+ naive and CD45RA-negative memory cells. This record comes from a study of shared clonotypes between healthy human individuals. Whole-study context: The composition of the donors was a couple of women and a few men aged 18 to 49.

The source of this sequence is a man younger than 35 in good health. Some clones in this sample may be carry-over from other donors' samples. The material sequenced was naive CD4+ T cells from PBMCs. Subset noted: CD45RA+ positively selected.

CDR3 sequence reads: CATSRDASDSNQPQHF. In nucleotides, the CDR3 is TGTGCCACCAGCAGAGATGCGTCGGATAGCAATCAGCCCCAGCATTTT. The chain carries TRBV15 and TRBJ1-5; no reliable D call. This CDR3 spans 16 amino acids. V lost 0 bases to trimming and J lost 0 bases, with 9 bases between them. Germline V lookup: CDR1 LNHNV, CDR2 YYDKDF (reference sequence).